Listed below are T cell receptor beta chains from one sample, sequenced in a study of PD-1 blockade in mismatch repair-deficient tumors. Sequenced by immunoSEQ multiplex PCR; TCRdb stores in-frame clones only, minus some. Seen here are more than 15,000 clones, approximately 84% observed once, and the top ten hold 3.4%. Sequenced material: PBMCs, taken 4 weeks after starting pembrolizumab. The receptors were sampled from an adult with mismatch repair-deficient cancer. Each CDR3 is given with its conserved first and last residue. D genes are given only for firm matches. Not all rows give a size; the values are once, few, many and, for expanded clones, a class.

TGCGCCAGCAGCCAAGGTACGGGTTACTCACCCCTCCACTTT CASSQGTGYSPLHF TRBJ1-6 - TRBV4-1 -
TGTGCCAGCAATAGCGCCTACGAGCAGTACTTC CASNSAYEQYF TRBJ2-7 - TRBV28 few
TGTGCCAGCAGTTCACAGGGGGCCAACACCGGGGAGCTGTTTTTT CASSSQGANTGELFF TRBJ2-2 TRBD1 TRBV11-1 -
TGTGCCAGCAGTTTAAAGACATCTAGCGGATCAGATACGCAGTATTTT CASSLKTSSGSDTQYF TRBJ2-3 TRBD2 TRBV28 -
TGTGCCTGGCACCCCGGGACAGGGGCCTACGAGCAGTACTTC CAWHPGTGAYEQYF TRBJ2-7 TRBD1 TRBV30 -
TGCAGTGCTCAAAAAAACATTCAGTACTTC CSAQKNIQYF TRBJ2-4 - TRBV20-1 -
TGCGCCAGCAGCCGTAAAGACAGGGGGGGTGGCTACACCTTC CASSRKDRGGGYTF TRBJ1-2 TRBD1 TRBV23-1 once
TGTGCCAGCAGCCCACTAGCGGGAGGAGTCGAAGAGACCCAGTACTTC CASSPLAGGVEETQYF TRBJ2-5 TRBD2 TRBV7-9 -
TGTGCCAGCAGTCCGGTAGGAGGACTAGATTACAATGAGCAGTTCTTC CASSPVGGLDYNEQFF TRBJ2-1 TRBD2 TRBV28 -
TGTGCCAGTACCCCCAGACAGGGTGGCACAGATACGCAGTATTTT CASTPRQGGTDTQYF TRBJ2-3 TRBD1 TRBV19 -
TGTGCCAGCAGTTTAGACAGGGGTGGAAAACTGTTTTTT CASSLDRGGKLFF TRBJ1-4 TRBD1 TRBV27 -
TGTGCCAGCAGCTTAGCCAACAGGGGAAATGAAAAACTGTTTTTT CASSLANRGNEKLFF TRBJ1-4 TRBD1 TRBV13 -
TGTGCCAGCAGTCATGCGGGGACTCCCTACGAGCAGTACTTC CASSHAGTPYEQYF TRBJ2-7 - TRBV27 few
TGCGCCAGCAGCCTAAGTCTGTTGAGGGGGAGCCAGCCCCAGCATTTT CASSLSLLRGSQPQHF TRBJ1-5 - TRBV4-1 -
TGTGCCAGCAGCCTAATATCACCAGGGGGCGCCAGCTATGGCTACACCTTC CASSLISPGGASYGYTF TRBJ1-2 TRBD1 TRBV27 -
TGTGCCAGCAGCTTAGCGGGCGGGCTAGCCTACGAGCAGTACTTC CASSLAGGLAYEQYF TRBJ2-7 - TRBV11-3 few
TGTGCCAGCAGCCGCGGGGGGGTTGCGGATACGCAGTATTTT CASSRGGVADTQYF TRBJ2-3 TRBD2 TRBV6-4 -
TGTGCCAGCAGTAGGTCGTGGACAGCCGTTTCCCCGAATCCCCCTTATACGCAGTATTTT CASSRSWTAVSPNPPYTQYF TRBJ2-3 - TRBV2 -
TGTGCCACCTCGGAGAGACAGATGGGCACAGATACGCAGTATTTT CATSERQMGTDTQYF TRBJ2-3 - TRBV19 -
TGTGCCAGCAGCGTTGCCACACAGGGGTCGGGAAACACCATATATTTT CASSVATQGSGNTIYF TRBJ1-3 TRBD1 TRBV9 once
TGCGCCAGCAGCCGTCAGGGGATGGGAAGCAATCAGCCCCAGCATTTT CASSRQGMGSNQPQHF TRBJ1-5 - TRBV4-1 -
TGTGCCAGCAAGGCGGGAAGGAATGAGCAGTTCTTC CASKAGRNEQFF TRBJ2-1 - TRBV11-3 -
TGTGCCAGCAGACCACGGGGAGACAAAGAGACCCAGTACTTC CASRPRGDKETQYF TRBJ2-5 - TRBV6-6 -
TGCGCCAGCAGCCTCGGGACTAGCGGACTCCGGTACCAAGAGACCCAGTACTTC CASSLGTSGLRYQETQYF TRBJ2-5 TRBD2 TRBV4-1 -
TGTGCCAGCAGCTCCCGTTACAGGCGAAGAGGGGCCAACGTCCTGACTTTC CASSSRYRRRGANVLTF TRBJ2-6 - TRBV7-6 -
TGTGCCAGCAGTCCTAGCGGGCCTAGCACAGATACGCAGTATTTT CASSPSGPSTDTQYF TRBJ2-3 TRBD2 TRBV28 -
TGTGCCAGCAGTTACTCGATAGTTAGCAATCAGCCCCAGCATTTT CASSYSIVSNQPQHF TRBJ1-5 - TRBV6-5 -
TGTGCCAGCAGTCCTGGGGCTAGCGGGAGGTACCAACAGTACTTC CASSPGASGRYQQYF TRBJ2-7 TRBD2 TRBV28 -
TGTGCCAGCAGTTACGACAGCCCGAACACTGAAGCTTTCTTT CASSYDSPNTEAFF TRBJ1-1 - TRBV6-6 -
TGCGCCAGCGAGGGACTAGCGGGGGGCACAGATACGCAGTATTTT CASEGLAGGTDTQYF TRBJ2-3 TRBD2 TRBV10-2 -
TGTGCCAGCTCACCACCGTCGGGACAGCAAGAGACCCAGTACTTC CASSPPSGQQETQYF TRBJ2-5 TRBD1 TRBV18 -
TGTGCCAGCAGTTCTTCTCCAGGACACTCTACGGAGCAGTACTTC CASSSSPGHSTEQYF TRBJ2-7 - TRBV27 -
TGTGCCAGCAAAATAGCGGGAGCCGCGAGCTCCTACGAGCAGTACTTC CASKIAGAASSYEQYF TRBJ2-7 TRBD2 TRBV27 -
TGTGCCAGTAGTATAGGGGCACCTAACAATGAGCAGTTCTTC CASSIGAPNNEQFF TRBJ2-1 - TRBV19 -
TGCAGCGCCTTTGGGACAGGGGGGACCTACGAGCAGTACTTC CSAFGTGGTYEQYF TRBJ2-7 TRBD1 TRBV29-1 -
TGTGCCAGCGGACAACCAAGCTCCTACGAGCAGTACTTC CASGQPSSYEQYF TRBJ2-7 - TRBV4-2 few